This TCR beta chain derives from a study of T cell repertoires in aging, cancer and after chemotherapy. TRB rearrangements spanning V, D and J were amplified using mixed TRB-A/B primers. TCRdb used MiXCR to reprocess the multiplex PCR reads, holding one entry per CDR3 protein. The sample shows some 1,400 distinct CDR3 sequences, more than 45% of them seen only once. Relative to its sample, this clonotype is medium-sized. V lost 7 bases and J lost 0, with 15 bases in between. This CDR3 is 15 amino acids long. CDR1 is SGHRS and CDR2 is YFSETQ in the germline V gene. Amplification of TCR beta used genomic DNA extracted from peripheral blood.

Sequencing was done on a sample of blood. This sequence originates from a human donor with a blood cancer. V usage is TRBV5-1 and J usage is TRBJ2-3; perhaps TRBD2 as D (6 bases). The CDR3 spells CASRDQRASTDTQYF. The DNA for the CDR3 is TGCGCCAGCCGTGATCAGCGGGCTAGCACAGATACGCAGTATTTT.